This passage covers 21 T cell receptor beta chains from one sample sequenced in a study of T-cell memory formation after mild COVID-19. TCRdb reprocessed the 5' RACE reads with MiXCR, giving one entry per CDR3 protein. The table records approximately 300,000 distinct CDR3 sequences, around a sixth of them present only once. Sequencing input: PBMCs or a T cell subset sorted from them (not recorded which). The receptors originated from a man aged 18-30 years who had mild COVID-19 (a few samples of this study predate the infection). Cell type and time point are not known.

The chain recombines TRBV4-1 with TRBJ2-7, with D perhaps matching TRBD2 (6 bases). Between the trimmed V and J ends, which lost 6 bases and 2 bases, there was a span of 20 bases. CDR1 and CDR2 (germline): MGHRA, YSYEKL. The CDR3 is made up of 16 amino acids. The CDR3 spells CASSRGRGRSPYEQYF. The CDR3 coding sequence is TGCGCCAGCAGTCGTGGGCGGGGTAGAAGTCCCTACGAGCAGTACTTC.

The V and J genes are TRBV6-2 or TRBV6-3 and TRBJ1-1; D is ambiguous. From germline, CDR1 is MNHEY and CDR2 SVGEGT. CDR3 length: 13 amino acids. V lost 6 bases to trimming and J lost 0 bases, with 8 bases between them. The CDR3 bases are TGTGCCAGCAGACGGAGCATGAACACTGAAGCTTTCTTT. It is translated as CASRRSMNTEAFF.

J is TRBJ2-2 and V is TRBV5-6; TRBD1 agrees at 8 bases. The V and J ends lost 4 bases and 1 base, in that order; junction bases with no gene match: 6. The germline V gene encodes CDR1 SGHDT and CDR2 YYEEEE. This CDR3 has 16 residues. Here the CDR3 DNA reads TGTGCCAGCAGCAAAGGACAGGGCTGGAACACCGGGGAGCTGTTTTTT. This codes for CASSKGQGWNTGELFF.

CDR3 coding DNA: TGTGCCAGCAGCTTGAAAGACGGTTCCTACGAGCAGTACTTC. This sequence encodes CASSLKDGSYEQYF. The rearrangement joins TRBV5-4 to TRBJ2-7; D is uncertain. CDR3 length: 14 amino acids. Deletions cut 1 base from V and 1 base from J, with 9 bases between. Germline CDR1 is SGHNT and CDR2 is YYREEE (reference sequence).

The genes are TRBV6-1 and TRBJ1-4; TRBD1 aligns across 7 bases. The V and J ends lost 7 bases and 8 bases, in that order; junction bases with no gene match: 10. From germline, CDR1 is MNHNS and CDR2 SASEGT. The CDR3 covers 14 residues. Here the CDR3 DNA reads TGTGCCAGCACTGGGGACAGTCGGGGGGAAAAACTGTTTTTT. It yields the protein CASTGDSRGEKLFF.

The chain is built from TRBV5-1 and TRBJ1-4; 7 bases agree with TRBD1. After removal of 0 bases from V and 8 bases from J, the junction contained 10 bases not matched to a gene. The CDR3 loop spans 16 amino acids. CDR1 is SGHRS, CDR2 YFSETQ, per germline. The CDR3 sequence is CASSLAQQGSGEKLFF. Written as DNA, the CDR3 is TGCGCCAGCAGCTTGGCCCAACAGGGGAGTGGAGAAAAACTGTTTTTT.

This clonotype was seen a few times. The rearrangement joins TRBV12-3 or TRBV12-4 to TRBJ2-7; 9 bases map to TRBD2. The junction had 1 base not matched to a gene; V was cut back by 4 bases and J by 0 bases. The CDR3 covers 14 residues. The CDR3 sequence: CASSSTSGSYEQYF. The CDR3 nucleotides read TGTGCCAGCAGTTCGACTAGCGGCTCCTACGAGCAGTACTTC.

The chain couples TRBV3-1 to TRBJ2-7, with D perhaps matching TRBD1 or TRBD2 (5 bases each). Per the germline V gene, CDR1 is LGHDT and CDR2 is YNNKEL (reference sequence). V was clipped by 1 base and J by 8 bases, with 15 bases between them. This CDR3 spans 14 amino acids. CDR3 nucleotides: TGTGCCAGCAGCCAAGCTTGGGACCAACAGCAGCAGTACTTC. Translation: CASSQAWDQQQQYF.

V gene TRBV6-4 combines with J gene TRBJ2-3, with 15 bases lining up with TRBD2. J was trimmed by 6 bases and V by 0 bases; bases with no gene match: 1. The germline gives CDR1 MRHNA, CDR2 SNTAGT. The CDR3 is 16 residues long. As DNA, the CDR3 is TGTGCCAGCAGTGACTCCGGGACTAGCGGGGGGGATACGCAGTATTTT. Its protein product is CASSDSGTSGGDTQYF.

The chain joins TRBV10-2 to TRBJ2-5, with a tentative D call TRBD1 (6 bases). Trimming shortened V by 5 bases and J by 4 bases, and 14 bases separated the two germline ends. Germline loops: CDR1 WSHSY, CDR2 SAAADI. This CDR3 has 14 residues. CDR3 in amino acids: CASSYWEGGETQYF. The CDR3 DNA reads TGCGCCAGCAGTTATTGGGAAGGGGGAGAGACCCAGTACTTC.

This clonotype was observed a few times. The chain combines TRBV20-1 with TRBJ2-3, with D maybe TRBD1 (5 bases). This CDR3 has 14 residues. Germline-derived CDR1 and CDR2 are DFQATT and SNEGSKA (reference sequence). Trimming shortened V by 1 base and J by 2 bases, and 10 bases separated the two germline ends. For the CDR3, the DNA is TGCAGTGCTAGAGTTCCGGACACCACAGATACGCAGTATTTT. Translated, it gives CSARVPDTTDTQYF.

This clonotype has a count of ten or more. V usage is TRBV15 and J usage is TRBJ2-3; D perhaps matches TRBD1 (6 bases). Germline V CDR1 and CDR2: LNHNV, YYDKDF (reference sequence). Trimming shortened V by 8 bases and J by 4 bases, and 22 bases separated the two germline ends. This CDR3 is 16 amino acids long. CDR3 protein: CATLSGDEGMADTQYF. In nucleotides, the CDR3 is TGTGCCACCCTGTCAGGGGATGAGGGAATGGCAGATACGCAGTATTTT.

This clonotype was detected only a few times. V gene TRBV20-1 combines with J gene TRBJ2-3, with D possibly being TRBD2 (6 bases). V lost 3 bases, J lost 0 bases, and 16 bases lay in between. Germline-derived CDR1 and CDR2 are DFQATT and SNEGSKA (reference sequence). CDR3 length: 16 residues. This CDR3 reads CSASPAGTRSTDTQYF. The CDR3 region has the DNA TGCAGTGCTAGTCCCGCCGGGACTCGAAGCACAGATACGCAGTATTTT.

The chain combines TRBV18 with TRBJ2-2, with TRBD1 identical over 7 bases. This CDR3 region has 16 residues. The germline CDR1 and CDR2 sequences are KGHSH and LQKENI. J lost 0 bases, V lost 6 bases, and 7 bases had no gene match. The CDR3 loop is CASSHPGQTNTGELFF. The CDR3 DNA reads as TGTGCCAGCTCTCATCCGGGACAGACGAACACCGGGGAGCTGTTTTTT. The whole variable domain, filled in from reference TRBV18 and TRBJ2-2, reads NAGVMQNPRHLVRRRGQEARLRCSPMKGHSHVYWYRQLPEEGLKFMVYLQKENIIDESGMPKERFSAEFPKEGPSILRIQQVVRGDSAAYFCASSHPGQTNTGELFFGEGSRLTVL.

V and J are TRBV4-1 and TRBJ2-2; D gene unclear. CDR1 and CDR2 from the germline V gene are MGHRA and YSYEKL. This CDR3 is built from 14 residues. V was shortened by 7 bases and J by 1 base, with 10 bases between the two germline ends. The DNA of the CDR3 is TGCGCCAGCACCCCCAGGATGAACACCGGGGAGCTGTTTTTT. Amino acid sequence: CASTPRMNTGELFF.

This clonotype was seen many times. J is TRBJ2-5 and V is TRBV29-1; no definite D call. CDR3 length: 13 residues. CDR1 and CDR2 (germline): SQVTM, ANQGSEA. Trimming cost V 7 bases and J 1 base, with 13 bases left between them. The CDR3 reads CSAERQIQETQYF. The DNA of the CDR3 is TGCAGCGCCGAGAGGCAGATCCAAGAGACCCAGTACTTC.

This rearrangement joins TRBV27 to TRBJ2-1, with D possibly matching TRBD1 (6 bases). Germline V gene sequence: CDR1 MNHEY, CDR2 SMNVEV (reference sequence). Trimming removed 3 bases from V and 10 bases from J, with 19 bases in between. The CDR3 has 15 amino acids. The CDR3 loop reads CASSLPYPGQTEQFF. CDR3 nucleotide sequence: TGTGCCAGCAGTTTGCCCTACCCCGGACAGACAGAGCAGTTCTTC.

This clonotype was picked up many times. The gene calls are TRBV7-9 and TRBJ2-7; 10 bases match TRBD1. This CDR3 has 14 amino acids. Trimming cost V 5 bases and J 3 bases; bases outside gene matches: 4. CDR1 and CDR2 from the germline V gene are SEHNR and FQNEAQ (reference sequence). CDR3 loop: CASSPGQGGYEQYF. CDR3 sequence (DNA): TGTGCCAGCAGCCCAGGACAGGGGGGCTACGAGCAGTACTTC. The variable domain in full, with the rest retrieved from reference TRBV7-9 and TRBJ2-7, is DTGVSQNPRHKITKRGQNVTFRCDPISEHNRLYWYRQTLGQGPEFLTYFQNEAQLEKSRLLSDRFSAERPKGSFSTLEIQRTEQGDSAMYLCASSPGQGGYEQYFGPGTRLTVT.

This rearrangement joins TRBV20-1 to TRBJ2-5; D is perhaps TRBD2 (6 bases). This CDR3 is 12 amino acids long. Per the germline V gene, CDR1 is DFQATT and CDR2 is SNEGSKA (reference sequence). The V end was cut by 7 bases, the J end by 2 bases, with 11 bases between. CDR3 DNA sequence: TGCAGTGTGGGCGGGGATCAAGAGACCCAGTACTTC. It yields the protein CSVGGDQETQYF.

The rearrangement uses TRBV29-1 and TRBJ1-2; no reliable D call. CDR1 is SQVTM, CDR2 ANQGSEA, per germline. V was pared by 0 bases and J by 2 bases, with 13 bases between. CDR3 length: 15 residues. The CDR3 nucleotides are TGCAGCGTTGAAGATCTTGTCAGGAGAAACTATGGCTACACCTTC. It codes for CSVEDLVRRNYGYTF.

The chain links TRBV5-4 to TRBJ1-6; no clear D. The CDR3 consists of 16 residues. V was trimmed by 4 bases and J by 0 bases, leaving 11 bases between them. Germline-derived CDR1 and CDR2 are SGHNT and YYREEE (reference sequence). The CDR3 DNA sequence: TGTGCCAGCAGCGACACCTTCAGCTCCTATAATTCACCCCTCCACTTT. Translation gives CASSDTFSSYNSPLHF.